Below are 8 T cell receptor beta chains sequenced from a single sample in a study of blood T cell repertoires in COVID-19. Some clones are missing from TCRdb's copy, which holds only in-frame ones; the method was immunoSEQ multiplex PCR. The sample yields approximately 270,000 clones, about 90% seen once. Source material: PBMCs or T cells enriched from blood (not recorded which). These receptors were taken from a human donor in a cohort exposed to, infected with or recovered from COVID-19 (not recorded which). The donor label of this sample is uncertain.

The CDR3, as DNA: TGTGCCAGTAAAAGGGGTTCCGGGGAGACCCAGTACTTC. Amino acids: CASKRGSGETQYF. This chain connects TRBV2 to TRBJ2-5; a weak D match, TRBD1 (5 bases). CDR1 and CDR2 (germline): SNHLY, FYNNEI. The V gene lost 9 bases and the J gene lost 5 bases, with 16 bases spanning the gap. The CDR3 runs to 13 residues.

The rearrangement links TRBV19 to TRBJ1-6, with 11 bases aligning to TRBD1. The ends lost 5 bases at V and 7 bases at J; junction bases unmatched: 7. From germline, CDR1 is LNHDA and CDR2 SQIVND (reference sequence). The CDR3 runs to 16 residues. This CDR3 is CASSSRTGGLNSPLHF. As DNA, the CDR3 is TGTGCCAGTAGTTCCAGGACAGGGGGCTTGAATTCACCCCTCCACTTT.

CDR3 in amino acids: CASSPGLNTEAFF. The CDR3, as DNA: TGTGCCAGCAGCCCGGGACTCAACACTGAAGCTTTCTTT. This rearrangement joins TRBV3-1 (or the pseudogene TRBV3-2) to TRBJ1-1; a weak D match, TRBD1 (5 bases). Germline CDR1 is LGHDT and CDR2 is YNNKEL (reference sequence). The V and J ends lost 4 bases and 2 bases respectively, with 8 bases between them. This CDR3 has 13 amino acids.

The chain uses TRBV5-8 and TRBJ1-5; no firm D call. The V gene lost 0 bases and the J gene lost 2 bases, with 6 bases spanning the gap. CDR3 length: 14 amino acids. Germline CDR1 is SGHTS and CDR2 is YDEGEE. The CDR3: CASSLGPRNQPQHF. CDR3 DNA: TGTGCCAGCAGCTTGGGGCCCCGCAATCAGCCCCAGCATTTT.

The genes are TRBV3-1 (or the pseudogene TRBV3-2) and TRBJ1-2; 7 nucleotides match TRBD1. The CDR3 has 17 residues. The J segment lost 6 bases and the V segment lost 0 bases, leaving 13 bases of the junction unmatched. CDR1 is LGHDT and CDR2 is YNNKEL in the germline V gene (reference sequence). CDR3 nucleotide sequence: TGTGCCAGCAGCCAAGAAGGAGGGGGCGGGTTGAGGGATGGCTACACCTTC. Translating gives CASSQEGGGGLRDGYTF.

This rearrangement joins TRBV30 to TRBJ1-4; 10 bases are shared with TRBD1. Germline assignment: CDR1 GTSNPN and CDR2 SVGIG (reference sequence). V lost 1 base to trimming and J lost 10 bases; unmatched junction nucleotides: 6. The CDR3 has 14 residues. CDR3 in amino acids: CAWSADRGGGKLFF. The DNA for the CDR3 is TGTGCCTGGAGTGCGGACAGGGGGGGCGGAAAACTGTTTTTT.

The chain has TRBV10-3 and TRBJ2-1; the match to TRBD2 covers 11 bases. The CDR3 consists of 17 residues. Trimming took 2 bases from V and 10 from J; bases not matched to a gene: 13. Germline V CDR1 and CDR2: ENHRY, SYGVKD. The CDR3 DNA is TGTGCCATCAGTGAGCCTAGCGGGGGGACCTCTATGAGGGAGCAGTTCTTC. This codes for CAISEPSGGTSMREQFF.

The chain combines TRBV11-2 with TRBJ1-3, with D maybe TRBD1 (6 bases). The CDR3 length is 14 residues. CDR1 and CDR2 (germline): SGHAT, FQNNGV. V gave up 5 bases and J gave up 2 bases, with 10 bases separating them. CDR3 coding DNA: TGTGCCAGCAGCCTCCCAGGGGCTGGAAACACCATATATTTT. Translating it yields CASSLPGAGNTIYF. Variable domain in full (rest from reference TRBV11-2 and TRBJ1-3): EAGVAQSPRYKIIEKRQSVAFWCNPISGHATLYWYQQILGQGPKLLIQFQNNGVVDDSQLPKDRFSAERLKGVDSTLKIQPAKLEDSAVYLCASSLPGAGNTIYFGEGSWLTVV.